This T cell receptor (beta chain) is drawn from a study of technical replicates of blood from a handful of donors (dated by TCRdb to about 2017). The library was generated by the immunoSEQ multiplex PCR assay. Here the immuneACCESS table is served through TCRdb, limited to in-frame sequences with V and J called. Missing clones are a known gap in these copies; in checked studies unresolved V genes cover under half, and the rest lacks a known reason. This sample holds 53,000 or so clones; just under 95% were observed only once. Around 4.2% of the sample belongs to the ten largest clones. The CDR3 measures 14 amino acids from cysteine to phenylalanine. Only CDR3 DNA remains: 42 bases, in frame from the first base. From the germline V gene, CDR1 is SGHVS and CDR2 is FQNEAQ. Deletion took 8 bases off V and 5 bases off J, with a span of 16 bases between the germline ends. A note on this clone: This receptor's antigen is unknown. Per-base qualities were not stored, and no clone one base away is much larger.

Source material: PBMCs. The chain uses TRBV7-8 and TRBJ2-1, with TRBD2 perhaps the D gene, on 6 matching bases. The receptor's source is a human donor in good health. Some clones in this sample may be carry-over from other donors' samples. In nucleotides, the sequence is TGTGCCAGCCACCGTAGGGGAGGCAACAATGAGCAGTTCTTC. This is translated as CASHRRGGNNEQFF.